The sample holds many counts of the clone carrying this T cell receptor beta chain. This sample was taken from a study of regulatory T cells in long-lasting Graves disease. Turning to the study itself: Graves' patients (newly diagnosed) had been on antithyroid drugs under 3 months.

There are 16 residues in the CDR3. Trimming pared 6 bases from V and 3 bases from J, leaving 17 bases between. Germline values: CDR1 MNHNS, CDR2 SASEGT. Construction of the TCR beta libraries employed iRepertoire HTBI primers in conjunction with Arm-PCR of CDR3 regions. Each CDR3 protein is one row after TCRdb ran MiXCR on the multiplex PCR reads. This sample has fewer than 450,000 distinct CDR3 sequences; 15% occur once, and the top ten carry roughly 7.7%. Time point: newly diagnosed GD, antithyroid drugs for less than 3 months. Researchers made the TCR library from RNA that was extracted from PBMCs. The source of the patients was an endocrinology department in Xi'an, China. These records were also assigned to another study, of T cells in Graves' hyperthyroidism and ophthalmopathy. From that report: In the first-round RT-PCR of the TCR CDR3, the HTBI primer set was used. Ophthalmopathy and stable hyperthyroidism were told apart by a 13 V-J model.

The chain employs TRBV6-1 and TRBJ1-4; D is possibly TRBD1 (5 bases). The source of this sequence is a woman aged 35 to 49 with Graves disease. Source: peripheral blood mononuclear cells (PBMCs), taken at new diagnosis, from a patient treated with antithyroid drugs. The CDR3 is CASRTSDPGANEKLFF. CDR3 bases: TGTGCCAGCAGGACCAGCGACCCGGGGGCTAATGAAAAACTGTTTTTT.